The entry below describes one T cell receptor (beta chain). This specimen comes from a study of blood T cell repertoires in COVID-19. Across the whole study: Samples representing acute and convalescent COVID-19 were sourced from the United States, Italy and Spain. T cells, B-cell-depleted T cells, or PBMCs provided the cDNA or gDNA that served as material.

Per the germline V gene, CDR1 is SNHLY and CDR2 is FYNNEI. Trimming took off 4 bases at V and 2 bases at J, with 11 bases between the two ends. This CDR3 contains 14 residues. Repertoires were generated with immunoSEQ multiplex PCR, while TCRdb's copy carries only in-frame clones and drops some. The data contain 100,000 to 150,000 clones, roughly nine tenths of them singletons. Sequenced material: peripheral blood. This receptor was taken from a middle-aged man with active COVID-19. The V call is TRBV2, the J call TRBJ1-1, with D possibly TRBD1 on 5 matching bases. The CDR3 is CASSVGDRNTEAFF. The DNA of the CDR3 is TGTGCCAGCAGTGTAGGTGACAGAAACACTGAAGCTTTCTTT.